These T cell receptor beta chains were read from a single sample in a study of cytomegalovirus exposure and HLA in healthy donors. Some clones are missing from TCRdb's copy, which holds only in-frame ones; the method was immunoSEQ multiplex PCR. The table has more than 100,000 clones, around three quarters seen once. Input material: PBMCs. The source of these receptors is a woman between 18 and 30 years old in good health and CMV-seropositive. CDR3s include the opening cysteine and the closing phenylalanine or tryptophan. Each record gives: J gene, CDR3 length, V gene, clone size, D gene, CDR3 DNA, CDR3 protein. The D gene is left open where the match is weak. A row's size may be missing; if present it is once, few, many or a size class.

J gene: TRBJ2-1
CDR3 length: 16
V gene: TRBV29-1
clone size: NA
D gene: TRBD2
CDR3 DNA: TGCAGCGTTGGGGGTCACCCGGGACTAGCGTACAATGAGCAGTTCTTC
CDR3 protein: CSVGGHPGLAYNEQFF

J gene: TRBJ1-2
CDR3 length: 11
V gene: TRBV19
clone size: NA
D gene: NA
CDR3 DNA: TGTGCCAGTAGTATTAGCAGTGCGCACACCTTC
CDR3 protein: CASSISSAHTF

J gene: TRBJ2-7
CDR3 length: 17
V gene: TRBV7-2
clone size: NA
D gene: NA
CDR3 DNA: TGTGCCAGCAGCTCTTCCTTGGGGGCTGACGGGAGGCCTGAGCAGTACTTC
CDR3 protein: CASSSSLGADGRPEQYF

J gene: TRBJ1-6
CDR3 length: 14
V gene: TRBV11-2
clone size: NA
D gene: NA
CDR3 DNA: TGTGCCAGCAGCCAGGCAGGGGTAAATTCACCCCTCCACTTT
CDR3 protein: CASSQAGVNSPLHF

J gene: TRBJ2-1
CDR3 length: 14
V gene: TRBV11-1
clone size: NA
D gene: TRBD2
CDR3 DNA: TGTGCCAGCAGGCCTAGCGGGAGGGAGAATGAGCAGTTCTTC
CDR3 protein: CASRPSGRENEQFF

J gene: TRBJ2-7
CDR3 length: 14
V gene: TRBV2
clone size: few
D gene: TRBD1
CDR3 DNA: TGTGCCAGCAGGGTAGGGGACAGGGCCTACGAGCAGTACTTC
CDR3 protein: CASRVGDRAYEQYF

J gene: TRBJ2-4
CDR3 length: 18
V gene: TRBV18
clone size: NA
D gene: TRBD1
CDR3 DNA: TGTGCCAGCTCTAGCCTTTACGGGACAGGGGAGTCCAAAAACATTCAGTACTTC
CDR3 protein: CASSSLYGTGESKNIQYF

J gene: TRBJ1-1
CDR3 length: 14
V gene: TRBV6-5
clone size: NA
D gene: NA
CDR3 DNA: TGTGCCAGCAGTTACGGGCAGATGAACACTGAAGCTTTCTTT
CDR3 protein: CASSYGQMNTEAFF

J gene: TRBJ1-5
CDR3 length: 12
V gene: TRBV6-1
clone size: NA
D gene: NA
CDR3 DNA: TGTGCCAGCAATCTCGGGAATCAGCCCCAGCATTTT
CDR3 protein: CASNLGNQPQHF

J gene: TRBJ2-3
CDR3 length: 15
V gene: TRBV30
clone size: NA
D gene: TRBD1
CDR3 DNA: TGTGCCTGGAGTGCGGGACAGGGTGGTACAGATACGCAGTATTTT
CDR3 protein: CAWSAGQGGTDTQYF

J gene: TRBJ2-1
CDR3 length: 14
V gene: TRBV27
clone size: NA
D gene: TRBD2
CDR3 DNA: TGTGCCAGCACGGGGGGGCCCTCCTACAATGAGCAGTTCTTC
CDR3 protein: CASTGGPSYNEQFF

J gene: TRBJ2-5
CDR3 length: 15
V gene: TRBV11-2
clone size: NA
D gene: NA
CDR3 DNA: TGTGCCAGCAGCCCAGGACAGCGCTTCCAAGAGACCCAGTACTTC
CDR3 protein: CASSPGQRFQETQYF

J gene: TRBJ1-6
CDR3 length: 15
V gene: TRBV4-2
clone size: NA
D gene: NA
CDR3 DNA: TGTGCCAGCAGCCAAGAGGCGGGAAGGAGATCACCCCTCCACTTT
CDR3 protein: CASSQEAGRRSPLHF

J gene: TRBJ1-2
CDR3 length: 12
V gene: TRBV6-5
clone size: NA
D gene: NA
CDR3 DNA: TGTGCCAGCAGTTATGAGGGAGGAGGCTACACCTTC
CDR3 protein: CASSYEGGGYTF

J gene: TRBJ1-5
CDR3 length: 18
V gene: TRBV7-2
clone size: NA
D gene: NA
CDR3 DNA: TGTGCCAGCAGCTTAGTAGGTACAGGGACGGTGGATGGTCAGCCCCAGCATTTT
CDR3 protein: CASSLVGTGTVDGQPQHF

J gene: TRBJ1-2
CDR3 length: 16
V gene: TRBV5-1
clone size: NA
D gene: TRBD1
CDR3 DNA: TGCGCCAGCAACCCTTTTCCGGGACAGGGGGCCTATGGCTACACCTTC
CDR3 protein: CASNPFPGQGAYGYTF

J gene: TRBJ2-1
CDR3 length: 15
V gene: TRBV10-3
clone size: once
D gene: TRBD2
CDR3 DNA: TGTGCCATCAGTGTTGGCGGGAGCCCCTACAATGAGCAGTTCTTC
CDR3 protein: CAISVGGSPYNEQFF

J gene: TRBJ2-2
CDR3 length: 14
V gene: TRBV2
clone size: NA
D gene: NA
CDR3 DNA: TGTGCCAGCGGGGGCCTAGCCAACACCGGGGAGCTGTTTTTT
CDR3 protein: CASGGLANTGELFF

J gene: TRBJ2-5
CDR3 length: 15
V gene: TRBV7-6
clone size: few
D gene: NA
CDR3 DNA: TGTGCCAGCAGCTTAGGGGCTGTGGTGACAGAGACCCAGTACTTC
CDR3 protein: CASSLGAVVTETQYF

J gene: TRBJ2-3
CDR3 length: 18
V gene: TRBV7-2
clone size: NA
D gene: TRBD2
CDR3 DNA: TGTGCCAGCAGCTTTACCGGTAGCGGGAGGGTCGGCACAGATACGCAGTATTTT
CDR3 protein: CASSFTGSGRVGTDTQYF

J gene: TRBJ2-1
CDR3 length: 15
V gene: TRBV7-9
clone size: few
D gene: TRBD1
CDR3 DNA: TGTGCCAGCAGTCCGAGGGACAGGGTGTACAATGAGCAGTTCTTC
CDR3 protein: CASSPRDRVYNEQFF

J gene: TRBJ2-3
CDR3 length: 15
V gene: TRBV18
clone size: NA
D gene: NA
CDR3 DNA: TGTGCCAGCTCAATGGGCCTCATCTACGCAGATACGCAGTATTTT
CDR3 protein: CASSMGLIYADTQYF

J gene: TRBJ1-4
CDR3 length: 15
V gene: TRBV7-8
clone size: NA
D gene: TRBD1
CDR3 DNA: TGTGCCAGCAGCGGCCCGGACAGGGGTTTGGAAAAACTGTTTTTT
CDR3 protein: CASSGPDRGLEKLFF

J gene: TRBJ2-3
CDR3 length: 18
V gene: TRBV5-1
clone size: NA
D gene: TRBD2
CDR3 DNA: TGCGCCAGCAGCTTGGGGACTAGCGGGCTGTCTAGCACAGATACGCAGTATTTT
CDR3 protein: CASSLGTSGLSSTDTQYF

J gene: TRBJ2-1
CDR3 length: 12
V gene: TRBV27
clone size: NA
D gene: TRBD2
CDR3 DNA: TGTGCCAGCAGTCCTAGCGGGGATGAGCAGTTCTTC
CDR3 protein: CASSPSGDEQFF

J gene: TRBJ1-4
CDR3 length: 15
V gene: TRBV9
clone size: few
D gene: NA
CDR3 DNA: TGTGCCAGCAGCCCTATACGTGCAGTCGGGGAAAAACTGTTTTTT
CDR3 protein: CASSPIRAVGEKLFF

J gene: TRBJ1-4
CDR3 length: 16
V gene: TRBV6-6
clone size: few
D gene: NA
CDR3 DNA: TGTGCCAGCAGTGCCCATCCCCCAGGGGCTAATGAAAAACTGTTTTTT
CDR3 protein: CASSAHPPGANEKLFF

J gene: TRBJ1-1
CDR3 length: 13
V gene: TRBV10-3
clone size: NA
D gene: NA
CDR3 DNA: TGTGCCATCAGTGAGACTAAAGCCACTGAAGCTTTCTTT
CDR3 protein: CAISETKATEAFF

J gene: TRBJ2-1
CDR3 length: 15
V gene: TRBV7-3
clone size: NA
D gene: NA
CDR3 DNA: TGTGCCAGCAGCTTGGGACACCTATCCTACAATGAGCAGTTCTTC
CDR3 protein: CASSLGHLSYNEQFF

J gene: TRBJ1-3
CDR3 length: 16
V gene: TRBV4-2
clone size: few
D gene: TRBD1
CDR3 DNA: TGTGCCAGCAGCCAAGCCGGGACAGGGTTAGGAAACACCATATATTTT
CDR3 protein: CASSQAGTGLGNTIYF

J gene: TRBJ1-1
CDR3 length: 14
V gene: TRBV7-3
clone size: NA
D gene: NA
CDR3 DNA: TGTGCCAGCAAAATAGAGGGTAAGAACACTGAAGCTTTCTTT
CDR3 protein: CASKIEGKNTEAFF

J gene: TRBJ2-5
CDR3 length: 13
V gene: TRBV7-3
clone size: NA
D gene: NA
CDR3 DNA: TGTGCCAGCAGCTTTTCCCCCCGAGAGACCCAGTACTTC
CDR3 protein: CASSFSPRETQYF

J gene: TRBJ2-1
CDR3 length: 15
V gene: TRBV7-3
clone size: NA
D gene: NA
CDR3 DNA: TGTGCCAGCAGCCATACAGGGACCTCCTACAATGAGCAGTTCTTC
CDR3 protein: CASSHTGTSYNEQFF

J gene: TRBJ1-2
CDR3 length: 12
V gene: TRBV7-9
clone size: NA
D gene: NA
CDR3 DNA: TGTGCCAGCAGCTCGCCGGCGGGGTCTGGCCTCTTC
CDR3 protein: CASSSPAGSGLF

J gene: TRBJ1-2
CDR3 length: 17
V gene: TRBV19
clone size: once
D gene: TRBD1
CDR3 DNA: TGTGCCAGTAGTACCCTTCCTGGACAGGGGGTTTACTATGGCTACACCTTC
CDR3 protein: CASSTLPGQGVYYGYTF

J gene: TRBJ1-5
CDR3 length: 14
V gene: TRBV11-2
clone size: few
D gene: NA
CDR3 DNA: TGTGCCAGCAGCTCAGGGGTCCGCAATCAGCCCCAGCATTTT
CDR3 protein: CASSSGVRNQPQHF